One sample yielded the 8 T cell receptor beta chains listed below, sequenced in a study of shared clonotypes between healthy human individuals. The method was immunoSEQ multiplex PCR; TCRdb's version includes in-frame clones alone and lacks a portion of them. Of roughly 660,000 clones in the sample, roughly 87% were seen once. The sample comprised memory CD8+ T cells from PBMCs. Subset described: CD45RO+ cells pooled with CCR7-negative TemRA cells. Source of these receptors: a man aged 18-30 years in good health. Some clones in this sample may be carry-over from other donors' samples.

CDR3 DNA sequence: TGTGCCAGCAGCGAGGGGACCCACTACGAGCAGTACTTC. It codes for CASSEGTHYEQYF. This rearrangement joins TRBV9 to TRBJ2-7; the D call may be TRBD1 or TRBD2 (5 bases each). Germline CDR1 and CDR2: SGDLS and YYNGEE. Trimming took 3 bases from V and 3 from J, leaving 10 bases between them. The CDR3 totals 13 residues. The full variable domain, completed using reference TRBV9 and TRBJ2-7, is DSGVTQTPKHLITATGQRVTLRCSPRSGDLSVYWYQQSLDQGLQFLIQYYNGEERAKGNILERFSAQQFPDLHSELNLSSLELGDSALYFCASSEGTHYEQYFGPGTRLTVT.

V and J are TRBV10-2 and TRBJ1-3, with D unclear. The CDR3 is 15 amino acids. V lost 3 bases and J 0 bases, leaving 9 bases between the germline ends. Per germline, CDR1 WSHSY and CDR2 SAAADI. In DNA form, the CDR3 reads TGCGCCAGCAGTGACCCGGAGGCCTCTGGAAACACCATATATTTT. This gives the protein CASSDPEASGNTIYF.

This chain uses TRBV11-2 with TRBJ2-1; 9 bases are shared with TRBD1. CDR1 is SGHAT and CDR2 is FQNNGV in the germline V gene. The CDR3 is 17 residues long. J gave up 4 bases and V 1 base, and 8 bases lay outside the gene matches. CDR3 sequence: CASSLGSSGQGYNEQFF. The CDR3 DNA sequence: TGTGCCAGCAGCTTAGGTTCTTCGGGACAGGGTTACAATGAGCAGTTCTTC.

The V gene is TRBV27, the J gene TRBJ2-7; 16 bases line up with TRBD2. Germline V CDR1 and CDR2: MNHEY, SMNVEV (reference sequence). CDR3 length equals 16 residues. The junction had 3 bases not matched to a gene; V was cut back by 0 bases and J by 7 bases. The CDR3 is CASSLSGTSGRVEQYF. CDR3 nucleotide sequence: TGTGCCAGCAGTTTATCGGGGACTAGCGGGAGGGTGGAGCAGTACTTC.

This chain links TRBV9 with TRBJ1-1; tentatively, D is TRBD1 (5 bases). Germline CDR1 and CDR2: SGDLS and YYNGEE. The CDR3 is 14 amino acids. Trimming pared 3 bases from V and 0 bases from J, leaving 9 bases between. This chain's CDR3 is CASSDGTVNTEAFF. The CDR3, as DNA: TGTGCCAGCAGCGACGGGACGGTGAACACTGAAGCTTTCTTT.

The CDR3 DNA reads as TGTGCCAGCAGCCCTTGGACAGGGGTTGGCGAGACCCAGTACTTC. Protein product: CASSPWTGVGETQYF. The genes are TRBV9 and TRBJ2-5, with 9 bases fitting TRBD1. Germline CDR1 SGDLS, CDR2 YYNGEE. CDR3 length equals 15 residues. The trim removed 4 bases at V and 5 bases at J, leaving 9 bases unmatched.

The chain carries TRBV5-1 and TRBJ2-7, with 8 bases fitting TRBD1. Germline V lookup: CDR1 SGHRS, CDR2 YFSETQ. With 1 base clipped from V and 0 bases from J, the junction kept 6 bases outside the gene matches. The length of the CDR3 is 16 residues. CDR3 protein: CASSLSTGGNSYEQYF. The CDR3 DNA reads as TGCGCCAGCAGCTTGTCTACAGGGGGGAACTCCTACGAGCAGTACTTC.

The chain joins TRBV7-7 to TRBJ2-6; D remains unclear. Trimming removed 5 bases from V and 0 bases from J, with 11 bases in between. The CDR3 length is 16 residues. CDR1 and CDR2 (germline): SSHAT, FNYEAQ (reference sequence). In nucleotides, the CDR3 is TGTGCCAGCAGCCGAGCAACAGACTCTGGGGCCAACGTCCTGACTTTC. Its protein product is CASSRATDSGANVLTF.